The TCR beta chain described here comes from a study of OX40 agonist ivuxolimab in advanced cancers. Study-wide context: Clinicians treated patients with ivuxolimab, an agonistic anti-OX40 (CD134) antibody. The dose-escalation cohort had hepatocellular carcinoma, melanoma, renal cell or head and neck cancer. Regarding the study as a whole: The average count of expanded clones was higher among CD8+ T cells than among CD4+.

The CDR3 totals 13 residues. Germline V gene lookup returns CDR1 MDHEN and CDR2 SYDVKM. Trimming took 6 bases from V and 15 from J; bases not matched to a gene: 12. Autoimmune disease history or systemic immunosuppression meant exclusion. In the case of this clone: The antigen remains undetermined.

Sequencing used immunoSEQ multiplex PCR; TCRdb keeps in-frame clones, though not all of them. The sample yields about 34,000 clones, roughly nine tenths seen once. The sample here was CD4+ or CD8+ T cells sorted from blood, taken in a trial of the OX40 agonist ivuxolimab. This sequence was found in an adult with an advanced solid tumor such as melanoma, head and neck, liver or kidney cancer. The rearrangement uses TRBV28 and TRBJ2-1; 9 nucleotides agree with TRBD1. CDR3 loop: CASSNRDRVVWFF. For the CDR3, the DNA is TGTGCCAGCAGCAATCGGGACAGGGTAGTTTGGTTCTTC.